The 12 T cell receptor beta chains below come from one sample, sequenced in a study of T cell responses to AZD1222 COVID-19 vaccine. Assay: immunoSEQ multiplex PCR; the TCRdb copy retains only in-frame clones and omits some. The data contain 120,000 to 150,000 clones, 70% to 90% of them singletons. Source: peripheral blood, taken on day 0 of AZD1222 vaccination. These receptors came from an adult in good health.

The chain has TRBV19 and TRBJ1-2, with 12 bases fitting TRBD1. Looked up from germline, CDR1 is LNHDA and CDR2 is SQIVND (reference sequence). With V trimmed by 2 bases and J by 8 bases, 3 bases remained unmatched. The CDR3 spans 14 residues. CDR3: CASSIRDRGRGYTF. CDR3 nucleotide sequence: TGTGCCAGTAGTATACGGGACAGGGGGCGAGGCTACACCTTC.

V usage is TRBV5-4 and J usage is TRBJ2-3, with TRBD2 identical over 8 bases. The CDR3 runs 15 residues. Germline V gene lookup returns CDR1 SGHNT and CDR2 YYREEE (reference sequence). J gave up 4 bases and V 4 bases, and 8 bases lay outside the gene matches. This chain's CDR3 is CASSPYREGPDTQYF. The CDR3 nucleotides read TGTGCCAGCAGCCCCTATCGGGAGGGACCAGATACGCAGTATTTT.

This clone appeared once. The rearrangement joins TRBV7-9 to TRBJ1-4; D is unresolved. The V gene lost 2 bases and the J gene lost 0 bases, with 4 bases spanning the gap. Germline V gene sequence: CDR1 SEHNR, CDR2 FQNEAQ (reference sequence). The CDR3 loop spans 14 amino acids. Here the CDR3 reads CASSLLSTNEKLFF. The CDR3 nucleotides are TGTGCCAGCAGCTTACTTTCAACTAATGAAAAACTGTTTTTT.

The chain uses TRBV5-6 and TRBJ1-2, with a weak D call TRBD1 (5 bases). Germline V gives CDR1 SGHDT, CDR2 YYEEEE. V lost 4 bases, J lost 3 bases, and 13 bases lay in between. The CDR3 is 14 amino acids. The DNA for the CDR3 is TGTGCCAGCAGCCGAGGAGGGGTCCACTATGGCTACACCTTC. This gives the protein CASSRGGVHYGYTF. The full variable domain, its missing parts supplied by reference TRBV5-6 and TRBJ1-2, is DAGVTQSPTHLIKTRGQQVTLRCSPKSGHDTVSWYQQALGQGPQFIFQYYEEEERQRGNFPDRFSGHQFPNYSSELNVNALLLGDSALYLCASSRGGVHYGYTFGSGTRLTVV.

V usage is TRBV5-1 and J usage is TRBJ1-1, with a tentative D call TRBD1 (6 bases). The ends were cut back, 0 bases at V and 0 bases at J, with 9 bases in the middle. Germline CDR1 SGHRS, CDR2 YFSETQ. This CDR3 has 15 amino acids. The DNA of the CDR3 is TGCGCCAGCAGCTTGGCGGCAGGGGTGAACACTGAAGCTTTCTTT. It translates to CASSLAAGVNTEAFF.

The chain's CDR3 is CSASSRGYEQYF. In DNA form, the CDR3 reads TGCAGTGCTAGTTCCCGGGGCTACGAGCAGTACTTC. This rearrangement joins TRBV20-1 to TRBJ2-7, with a weak D call TRBD2 (5 bases). CDR1 and CDR2 from the germline V gene are DFQATT and SNEGSKA (reference sequence). This CDR3 is 12 amino acids long. V was clipped by 3 bases and J by 3 bases, with 9 bases between them.

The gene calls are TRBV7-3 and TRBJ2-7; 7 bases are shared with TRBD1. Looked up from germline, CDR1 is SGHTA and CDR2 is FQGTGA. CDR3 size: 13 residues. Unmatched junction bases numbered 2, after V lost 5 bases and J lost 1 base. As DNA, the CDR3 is TGTGCCAGCAGCCCGGGACAGTCCTACGAGCAGTACTTC. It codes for CASSPGQSYEQYF. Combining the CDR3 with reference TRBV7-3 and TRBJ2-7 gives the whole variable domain GAGVSQTPSNKVTEKGKYVELRCDPISGHTALYWYRQSLGQGPEFLIYFQGTGAADDSGLPNDRFFAVRPEGSVSTLKIQRTERGDSAVYLCASSPGQSYEQYFGPGTRLTVT.

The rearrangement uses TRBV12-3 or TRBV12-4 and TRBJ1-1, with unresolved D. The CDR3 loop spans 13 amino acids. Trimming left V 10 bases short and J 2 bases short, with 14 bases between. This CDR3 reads CATVSQTNTEAFF. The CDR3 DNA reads TGTGCCACCGTCTCACAGACTAACACTGAAGCTTTCTTT.

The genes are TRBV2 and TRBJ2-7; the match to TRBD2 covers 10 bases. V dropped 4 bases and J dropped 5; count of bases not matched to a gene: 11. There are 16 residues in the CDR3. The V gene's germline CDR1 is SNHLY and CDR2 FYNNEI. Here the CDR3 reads CASSGASGRPPNEQYF. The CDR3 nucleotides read TGTGCCAGCAGTGGAGCTAGCGGGAGACCTCCTAACGAGCAGTACTTC.

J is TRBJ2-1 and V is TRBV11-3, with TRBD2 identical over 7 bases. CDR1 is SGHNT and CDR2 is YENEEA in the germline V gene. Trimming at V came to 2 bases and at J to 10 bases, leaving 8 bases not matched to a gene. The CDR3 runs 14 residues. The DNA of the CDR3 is TGTGCCAGCAGCTTACTCGCGGGAGTAGGAGAGCAGTTCTTC. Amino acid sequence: CASSLLAGVGEQFF.

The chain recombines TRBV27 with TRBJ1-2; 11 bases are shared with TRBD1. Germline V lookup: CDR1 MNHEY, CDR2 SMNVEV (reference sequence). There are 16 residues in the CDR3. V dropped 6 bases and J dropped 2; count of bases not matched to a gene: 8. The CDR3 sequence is CASSPRGTGGNYGYTF. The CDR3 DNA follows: TGTGCCAGCAGCCCCCGTGGGACAGGGGGAAACTATGGCTACACCTTC.

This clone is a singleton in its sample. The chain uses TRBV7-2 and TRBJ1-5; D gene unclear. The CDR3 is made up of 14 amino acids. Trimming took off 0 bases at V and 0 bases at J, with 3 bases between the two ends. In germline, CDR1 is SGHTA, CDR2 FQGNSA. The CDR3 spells CASSLADSNQPQHF. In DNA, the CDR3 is TGTGCCAGCAGCTTAGCAGATAGCAATCAGCCCCAGCATTTT.